The 10 T cell receptor beta chains in this list originate from one sample, sequenced in a study of cytomegalovirus exposure and HLA in healthy donors. The PCR used 60 Vbeta and 13 Jbeta primers. Using immunoSEQ multiplex PCR, the repertoire was profiled, and TCRdb retains in-frame clones only, with some absent. The data contain about 160,000 clones, approximately 76% of them singletons. Material for sequencing was PBMCs. These receptors were collected from a man aged 55 to 70 in good health and CMV-seronegative.

This chain connects TRBV7-9 to TRBJ2-3; D is possibly TRBD2 (6 bases). V was trimmed by 6 bases and J by 1 base, leaving 11 bases between them. Germline V gives CDR1 SEHNR, CDR2 FQNEAQ (reference sequence). CDR3 length: 14 amino acids. The CDR3 sequence: CASRTGLRTDTQYF. CDR3 bases: TGTGCCAGCAGGACGGGACTCCGCACAGATACGCAGTATTTT.

The gene calls are TRBV6-6 and TRBJ2-5; the D gene is possibly TRBD2 (5 bases). Germline CDR1 reads MNHNY; CDR2 reads SVGAGI (reference sequence). The V end lost 4 bases, the J end lost 3 bases, and 12 bases lay between the germline ends. CDR3 length: 14 residues. The CDR3 coding sequence is TGTGCCAGCAGTTTAAAAACGACTAAAGAGACCCAGTACTTC. Its protein is CASSLKTTKETQYF.

This chain links TRBV6-5 with TRBJ1-5, with D possibly TRBD1 on 5 matching bases. In germline, CDR1 is MNHEY, CDR2 SVGAGI. Trimming stripped 0 bases from V and 5 bases from J, with 14 bases between. The length of the CDR3 is 16 residues. The CDR3 coding sequence is TGTGCCAGCAGTTACTCTGACAGATTAGAAGATCAGCCCCAGCATTTT. Translating gives CASSYSDRLEDQPQHF.

CDR3 protein: CASSPQGGYGYTF. CDR3 in DNA: TGTGCCAGCAGTCCACAGGGGGGCTATGGCTACACCTTC. The V call is TRBV6-5, the J call TRBJ1-2; 8 bases align to TRBD1. Germline-derived CDR1 and CDR2 are MNHEY and SVGAGI. The CDR3 is made up of 13 amino acids. The J segment lost 4 bases and the V segment lost 5 bases, leaving 3 bases of the junction unmatched.

This clone occurred a few times. This chain connects TRBV4-1 to TRBJ1-5, with 8 nucleotides matching TRBD1. Per germline, CDR1 MGHRA and CDR2 YSYEKL. J gave up 9 bases and V 1 base, and 8 bases lay outside the gene matches. The CDR3 totals 15 residues. The CDR3 is CASSQVDREIPPQHF. The CDR3 coding sequence is TGCGCCAGCAGCCAAGTGGACAGGGAAATCCCGCCCCAGCATTTT.

The genes are TRBV18 and TRBJ2-5; 11 bases line up with TRBD2. Germline assignment: CDR1 KGHSH and CDR2 LQKENI. This CDR3 has 15 residues. The V segment lost 4 bases and the J segment 5 bases; nucleotides outside the gene matches: 6. CDR3 DNA sequence: TGTGCCAGCTCACTATCTAGCGGGAGGATGGAGACCCAGTACTTC. Translated, it gives CASSLSSGRMETQYF.

The rearrangement links TRBV6-5 to TRBJ1-2, with D perhaps matching TRBD1 (6 bases). The CDR3 has 13 residues. Germline V CDR1 and CDR2: MNHEY, SVGAGI. The V gene lost 4 bases and the J gene lost 7 bases, with 13 bases spanning the gap. CDR3 protein: CASSLMTGVGYTF. The CDR3, as DNA: TGTGCCAGCAGTTTGATGACAGGCGTTGGCTACACCTTC.

V gene TRBV5-1 combines with J gene TRBJ2-1; 10 bases fit TRBD2. Germline V gene data show CDR1 as SGHRS and CDR2 as YFSETQ. This CDR3 is built from 16 residues. J lost 10 bases, V lost 0 bases, and 10 bases had no gene match. The CDR3 nucleotides read TGCGCCAGCAGCTTGGTTCCTAGCGGGAGTCTTCGGGAGCAGTTCTTC. The encoded protein is CASSLVPSGSLREQFF.

This clone was seen only a few times. The rearrangement joins TRBV5-4 to TRBJ2-1, with D uncertain. The CDR3 sequence is 14 residues long. Per the germline V gene, CDR1 is SGHNT and CDR2 is YYREEE (reference sequence). Trimming removed 0 bases at V and 5 bases at J, with 9 bases between. This CDR3 is CASSLVQSDNEQFF. Here the CDR3 DNA reads TGTGCCAGCAGCTTGGTACAGTCTGACAATGAGCAGTTCTTC.

The genes are TRBV19 and TRBJ2-5, with D perhaps matching TRBD1 (5 bases). The last part of the DNA fits TRBJ2-7 better; the J call may be wrong. CDR3 length: 13 amino acids. CDR1 and CDR2 from the germline V gene are LNHDA and SQIVND (reference sequence). The CDR3 sequence is CASSIVAGYEQYF. The DNA of the CDR3 is TGTGCCAGTAGTATAGTAGCAGGGTACGAGCAGTACTTC.